This T cell receptor beta chain was recovered during a study of blood T cell repertoires in COVID-19. Study-wide context: Acute and convalescent COVID-19 specimens originated in the United States, Italy and Spain. From T cells, B-cell-depleted T cells, or PBMCs came the material, which was cDNA or gDNA.

V gave up 6 bases and J gave up 5 bases; unmatched junction bases: 7. Per germline, CDR1 SQVTM and CDR2 ANQGSEA. The CDR3 extends over 13 amino acids. In the original processing: Cell counts per sample came from amplifying reference gene primers. Using immunoSEQ multiplex PCR, the repertoire was profiled, and TCRdb retains in-frame clones only, with some absent. The V and J calls and clone size were taken over from that table, and D and trimming were inferred from the DNA. The table shows roughly 67,000 clones, with approximately 87% occurring only once. The origin of this receptor is a woman between 55 and 75 years old with acute or convalescent COVID-19. This chain connects TRBV29-1 to TRBJ1-3; 7 bases map to TRBD1. Sequencing used peripheral blood. This chain's CDR3 is CSVLGQARNTIYF. In DNA form, the CDR3 reads TGCAGCGTCCTAGGACAGGCAAGAAACACCATATATTTT.